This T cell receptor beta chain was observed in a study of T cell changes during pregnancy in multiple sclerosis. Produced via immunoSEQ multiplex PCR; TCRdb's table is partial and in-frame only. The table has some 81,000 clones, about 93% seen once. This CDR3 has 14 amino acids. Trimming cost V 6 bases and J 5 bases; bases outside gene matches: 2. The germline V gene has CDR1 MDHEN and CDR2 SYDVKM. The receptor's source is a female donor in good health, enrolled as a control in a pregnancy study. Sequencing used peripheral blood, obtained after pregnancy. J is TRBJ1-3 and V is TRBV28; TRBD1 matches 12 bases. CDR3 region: CASRRDRGRNTIYF. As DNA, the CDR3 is TGTGCCAGCAGGCGGGACAGGGGGCGAAACACCATATATTTT.